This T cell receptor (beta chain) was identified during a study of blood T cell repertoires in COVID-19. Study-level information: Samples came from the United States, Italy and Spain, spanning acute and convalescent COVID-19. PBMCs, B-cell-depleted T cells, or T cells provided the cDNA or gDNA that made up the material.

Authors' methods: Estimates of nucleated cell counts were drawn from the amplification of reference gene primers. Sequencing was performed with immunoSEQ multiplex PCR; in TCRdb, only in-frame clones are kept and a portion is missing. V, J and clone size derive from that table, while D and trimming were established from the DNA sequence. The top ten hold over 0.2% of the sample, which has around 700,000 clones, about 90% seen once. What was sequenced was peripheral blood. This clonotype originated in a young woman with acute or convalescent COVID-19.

The CDR3 loop is CSVPRRGRMNTEAFF. CDR3 nucleotide sequence: TGCAGCGTTCCCCGGCGGGGGCGGATGAACACTGAAGCTTTCTTT. The rearrangement uses TRBV29-1 and TRBJ1-1, with D possibly TRBD1 on 6 matching bases. Trimming took 5 bases from V and 0 from J, leaving 16 bases between them. Germline V gives CDR1 SQVTM, CDR2 ANQGSEA. The CDR3 loop spans 15 amino acids.